A selection of T cell receptor beta chains follows, all from one sample in a study of PD-1 blockade in classical Hodgkin lymphoma. Sequenced by immunoSEQ multiplex PCR; TCRdb stores in-frame clones only, minus some. This table holds 7,000 or so clones, 76% found once. The sample in question was peripheral blood mononuclear cells (PBMCs), obtained before the fourth cycle of nivolumab. Receptor source: a human donor with classical Hodgkin lymphoma. CDR3s include the opening cysteine and the closing phenylalanine or tryptophan. The order of the fields is V gene, D gene, clone size, J gene, CDR3 length, CDR3 DNA, CDR3 protein. D genes are given only for firm matches. Not every row has a clone size; where given, it reads once, few, many or a size class.

>TRBV7-8|NA|NA|TRBJ2-7|13
TGTGCCAGCAGTGTATGGGGGACCTACGAGCAGTACTTC
CASSVWGTYEQYF
>TRBV10-3|NA|once|TRBJ2-4|15
TGTGCCATCAGTGATGGTGATCTAGCCAAAAACATTCAGTACTTC
CAISDGDLAKNIQYF
>TRBV19|NA|NA|TRBJ1-4|13
TGTGCCAGTAGTAGGCGATCTAATGAAAAACTGTTTTTT
CASSRRSNEKLFF
>TRBV18|TRBD1|NA|TRBJ1-6|16
TGTGCCAGCTCACCGAGGGACAGGATCTATAATTCACCCCTCCACTTT
CASSPRDRIYNSPLHF
>TRBV5-1|NA|NA|TRBJ1-1|13
TGCGCCAGCAGCTTTGGAGGAGACATCCCTGCTTTCTTT
CASSFGGDIPAFF
>TRBV5-1|NA|NA|TRBJ2-3|15
TGCGCCAGCAGCATTTCGACAGGTCCCACAGATACGCAGTATTTT
CASSISTGPTDTQYF
>TRBV10-3|NA|NA|TRBJ1-3|14
TGTGCCATCAGTGACGGGGGGAATGGAAACACCATATATTTT
CAISDGGNGNTIYF
>TRBV5-5|NA|NA|TRBJ2-3|12
TGTGCCAGCAGCTTGGGTCAAAATACGCAGTATTTT
CASSLGQNTQYF
>TRBV18|TRBD1|NA|TRBJ2-4|15
TGTGCCAGCTCACCAACCGGGACAGGGTCTTACATTCAGTACTTC
CASSPTGTGSYIQYF
>TRBV29-1|TRBD1|NA|TRBJ1-2|12
TGCAGCGGGCGGACAGGCTTCTATGGCTACACCTTC
CSGRTGFYGYTF
>TRBV21-1|NA|NA|TRBJ2-1|19
TGTGCCAGCAGCAAGAGTATTAATAGCGGTGCTCTCAAAACCAATGAGCAGTTCTTC
CASSKSINSGALKTNEQFF
>TRBV5-6|TRBD2|NA|TRBJ2-1|15
TGTGCCAGCAGCTTAGTAGCTAGCGGGAGGGAGATGCAGTTCTTC
CASSLVASGREMQFF
>TRBV5-1|NA|NA|TRBJ1-1|14
TGCGCCAGCAGCTCGGACGGGGTGAACACTGAAGCTTTCTTT
CASSSDGVNTEAFF
>TRBV2|NA|NA|TRBJ1-4|13
TGTGCCAGCAGTAGGGAGATTAATGAAAAACTGTTTTTT
CASSREINEKLFF
>TRBV7-8|NA|few|TRBJ2-2|13
TGTGTTTTAGGGACACGTTCCACCGGGGAGCTGTTTTTT
CVLGTRSTGELFF
>TRBV5-8|NA|NA|TRBJ2-3|15
TGTGCCAGCAGCTTGGGGTGGGCCTCATCAGATACGCAGTATTTT
CASSLGWASSDTQYF
>TRBV2|TRBD1|NA|TRBJ2-7|13
TGTGCCAGCAGTGTGGACAGGGGGTCCGAGCAGTACTTC
CASSVDRGSEQYF
>TRBV10-3|NA|NA|TRBJ2-7|11
TGTGCCATCAGTGGGGCCTACGAGCAGTACTTC
CAISGAYEQYF
>TRBV5-1|TRBD2|NA|TRBJ2-5|16
TGCGCCAGCAGATTCCTAGCGGGAGGGGATGGAGAGACCCAGTACTTC
CASRFLAGGDGETQYF
>TRBV7-2|NA|NA|TRBJ2-7|13
TGTGCCAGCAGCTTAGAAGCAGAATTCGAGCAGTACTTC
CASSLEAEFEQYF
>TRBV19|TRBD1|medium-sized|TRBJ1-5|14
TGTGCCAGTCGCACCGGGACAGGGGTTCAGCCCCAGCATTTT
CASRTGTGVQPQHF
>TRBV7-2|NA|NA|TRBJ2-7|13
TGTGCCAGCAGCTTGGCAGGGACCTACGAGCAGTACTTC
CASSLAGTYEQYF
>TRBV19|NA|NA|TRBJ2-3|15
TGTGCCAGTAGTAGGCCCGGGAGAATTACAGATACGCAGTATTTT
CASSRPGRITDTQYF
>TRBV6-6|NA|NA|TRBJ1-4|15
TGTGCCAGCTCTCGGGAGGGTAGGAACTGGGAAAAACTGTTTTTT
CASSREGRNWEKLFF
>TRBV19|NA|NA|TRBJ2-3|13
TGTGCCAGTACCACAGGGAGCACAGATACGCAGTATTTT
CASTTGSTDTQYF
>TRBV27|NA|NA|TRBJ1-2|12
TGTGCCAGCAGTTTCGACAGATATGGCTACACCTTC
CASSFDRYGYTF
>TRBV28|NA|NA|TRBJ1-3|14
TGTGCCAGCAGTTTATCCGGGGGAGGAAACACCATATATTTT
CASSLSGGGNTIYF
>TRBV19|TRBD2|NA|TRBJ2-1|16
TGTGCCAGTAGTATCCGTAGCGGGAGGGCCCACAATGAGCAGTTCTTC
CASSIRSGRAHNEQFF
>TRBV29-1|NA|medium-sized|TRBJ2-1|14
TGCAGCGTTGTCGGGGCGGTGGACTCCAATGAGCAGTTCTTC
CSVVGAVDSNEQFF
>TRBV15|NA|few|TRBJ1-1|17
TGTGCCACCAGTAGCACTATGGGGCGAGCGGGGAACACTGAAGCTTTCTTT
CATSSTMGRAGNTEAFF
>TRBV9|NA|NA|TRBJ1-4|14
TGTGCCAGCAGCGCTAATGACGTGGATGAAAAACTGTTTTTT
CASSANDVDEKLFF
>TRBV6-6|NA|NA|TRBJ2-7|12
TGTGCCAGCAGTCTCACTAAGGACGAGCAGTACTTC
CASSLTKDEQYF
>TRBV5-1|TRBD2|NA|TRBJ2-1|19
TGCGCCAGCAGCCCTGGGACTAGCGGGAGGCCAAGCTCCTACAATGAGCAGTTCTTC
CASSPGTSGRPSSYNEQFF
>TRBV9|TRBD2|NA|TRBJ2-7|14
TGTGCCAGCAGCCCGACGGGAGGATTCTCCGAGCAGTACTTC
CASSPTGGFSEQYF
>TRBV15|NA|NA|TRBJ2-1|15
TGTGCCACCAGCAGGTCTCCGGGAGCTTACAATGAGCAGTTCTTC
CATSRSPGAYNEQFF
>TRBV5-5|NA|NA|TRBJ2-7|15
TGTGCCAGCAGCTTGTCTGAGGTGGGGGCGCGGGAGCAGTACTTC
CASSLSEVGAREQYF
>TRBV7-9|NA|once|TRBJ2-1|14
TGTGCCCTGAGGGGGGCGGGACTATACAATGAGCAGTTCTTC
CALRGAGLYNEQFF
>TRBV6-5|TRBD1|NA|TRBJ2-7|14
TGTGCCAGCAGGGCCCTGGACAGGTTTTACGAGCAGTACTTC
CASRALDRFYEQYF
>TRBV28|NA|once|TRBJ1-2|13
TGTGCCAGCAGTTTAAGCAGGGGTGGAGGCTACACCTTC
CASSLSRGGGYTF
>TRBV28|NA|NA|TRBJ1-2|14
TGTGCCAGCAGTCCGCCGGACAGATTTTATGGCTACACCTTC
CASSPPDRFYGYTF
>TRBV7-6|TRBD2|NA|TRBJ2-3|14
TGTGCCAGCAGCTTAGGGCGGGAGACAGATACGCAGTATTTT
CASSLGRETDTQYF
>TRBV5-1|NA|NA|TRBJ2-6|17
TGCGCCAGCAGCTTGAACGGGGGCGGCTCTGGGGCCAACGTCCTGACTTTC
CASSLNGGGSGANVLTF
>TRBV7-9|NA|few|TRBJ2-3|14
TGTGCCAGCAGCCGGGTGTCTGCCACAGATACGCAGTATTTT
CASSRVSATDTQYF
>TRBV28|TRBD2|NA|TRBJ2-7|14
TGTGCCAGCAGTTTATTACTAGCGGCGGGGGAGCAGTACTTC
CASSLLLAAGEQYF
>TRBV7-9|TRBD1|NA|TRBJ2-2|15
TGTGCCAGCAGACACCAGGGGGCGCCCACCGGGGAGCTGTTTTTT
CASRHQGAPTGELFF
>TRBV4-3|TRBD1|NA|TRBJ1-2|16
TGCGCCAGCAGCCAAGACTTAACAGGGGGATACTCTGGCTACACCTTC
CASSQDLTGGYSGYTF
>TRBV5-4|NA|few|TRBJ2-6|17
TGTGCCAGCATTCGAGGCGTCAGACAAAGTCGGGCCAACGTCCTGACTTTC
CASIRGVRQSRANVLTF
>TRBV29-1|NA|few|TRBJ2-1|11
TGCAGCGTTGCGCAGGGTAATGAGCAGTTCTTC
CSVAQGNEQFF
>TRBV4-3|TRBD1|NA|TRBJ2-2|16
TGCGCCAGCAGCCAGGACAGGGGGCTTAACACCGGGGAGCTGTTTTTT
CASSQDRGLNTGELFF
>TRBV11-2|NA|NA|TRBJ2-1|16
TGTGCCAGCAGCTTAGTGTACGGAGGTGGGTACAATGAGCAGTTCTTC
CASSLVYGGGYNEQFF
>TRBV5-6|NA|NA|TRBJ2-6|16
TGTGCCAGCAGCTGGGGCCATAGGGCTGGGGCCAACGTCCTGACTTTC
CASSWGHRAGANVLTF
>TRBV5-1|NA|once|TRBJ2-2|17
TGCGCCAGCAGCCCCGCAGCCGCTTCATCGAACGCCGGGGAGCTGTTTTTT
CASSPAAASSNAGELFF
>TRBV9|NA|NA|TRBJ2-1|18
TGTGCCAGCAGCGTTAGCGTCTCCGTGGTCCGGAGCCACAATGAGCAGTTCTTC
CASSVSVSVVRSHNEQFF
>TRBV4-1|TRBD1|NA|TRBJ1-3|17
TGCGCCAGCAGCCAAGGACAGGGGATCTTCTCTGGAAACACCATATATTTT
CASSQGQGIFSGNTIYF
>TRBV7-3|NA|NA|TRBJ2-3|13
TGTGCCAGCAGCGCATCACCATCCCATACGCAGTATTTT
CASSASPSHTQYF
>TRBV4-3|NA|few|TRBJ1-1|18
TGCGCCAGCAGCCAAGATTTGTGGGGTGAGAGTATGAACACTGAAGCTTTCTTT
CASSQDLWGESMNTEAFF
>TRBV5-8|NA|NA|TRBJ1-3|18
TGTGCCAGCAGCCCTTTAAATTCCGGGACAAGACCTGGAAACACCATATATTTT
CASSPLNSGTRPGNTIYF